This T cell receptor beta chain came from a study of cytomegalovirus exposure and HLA in healthy donors. J was trimmed by 4 bases and V by 4 bases; bases with no gene match: 9. The CDR3 loop spans 15 amino acids. Germline V lookup: CDR1 SSHAT, CDR2 FNYEAQ (reference sequence). Use of 60 Vbeta and 13 Jbeta primers characterized the PCR. The method was immunoSEQ multiplex PCR; TCRdb's version includes in-frame clones alone and lacks a portion of them. The sample has around 100,000 clones, over 60% seen once. This TCR derives from a man younger than 45 in good health and CMV-seropositive. The chain links TRBV7-7 to TRBJ2-7; 8 bases agree with TRBD1. The sample comprised PBMCs. The CDR3 is CASSSSTGAQYEQYF. CDR3 sequence (DNA): TGTGCCAGCAGCTCATCGACAGGGGCCCAATACGAGCAGTACTTC.